The 29 T cell receptor beta chains reported below all come from one sample, sequenced in a study of control samples from healthy donors and cancer patients. TCRdb's table, derived via immunoSEQ multiplex PCR, lists solely in-frame clones and lacks some. Among about 98,000 clones listed, about 91% were seen once. Material: blood. Receptors were obtained from a woman aged 18-29 years in good health.

V is TRBV10-3 and J is TRBJ2-6; TRBD2 matches 8 bases. J lost 2 bases, V lost 8 bases, and 8 bases had no gene match. The germline V gene encodes CDR1 ENHRY and CDR2 SYGVKD. The CDR3 length is 16 residues. CDR3 sequence: CAILNGRAPGANVLTF. The DNA for the CDR3 is TGTGCCATCTTAAACGGGAGGGCCCCTGGGGCCAACGTCCTGACTTTC.

The chain joins TRBV15 to TRBJ2-7; the match to TRBD2 covers 10 bases. Germline-derived CDR1 and CDR2 are LNHNV and YYDKDF (reference sequence). The V and J ends lost 0 bases and 5 bases, in that order; junction bases with no gene match: 4. The CDR3 spans 15 residues. For the CDR3, the DNA is TGTGCCACCAGCAGAGAGGCTAGCGGGAGTGACGAGCAGTACTTC. Translated: CATSREASGSDEQYF.

The chain is built from TRBV11-2 and TRBJ2-2; weak D call: TRBD1 (5 bases). The germline gives CDR1 SGHAT, CDR2 FQNNGV. Between the trimmed V and J ends, which lost 8 bases and 0 bases, there was a span of 7 bases. The CDR3 sequence is 13 residues long. CDR3 bases: TGTGCCAGCTTGGGGCCGAACACCGGGGAGCTGTTTTTT. Protein sequence: CASLGPNTGELFF.

The gene calls are TRBV4-1 and TRBJ2-1, with 7 bases lining up with TRBD1. The CDR3 length is 13 residues. Germline trimming cut 1 base from V and 9 bases from J; bases unmatched to any gene: 3. From germline, CDR1 is MGHRA and CDR2 YSYEKL. CDR3 protein: CASSQGQGVEQFF. DNA for the CDR3: TGCGCCAGCAGCCAAGGGCAGGGGGTTGAGCAGTTCTTC.

This clone was seen once. The V call is TRBV5-1, the J call TRBJ2-2; 8 nucleotides align to TRBD2. The length of the CDR3 is 15 residues. Germline-derived CDR1 and CDR2 are SGHRS and YFSETQ. Germline trimming cut 4 bases from V and 0 bases from J; bases unmatched to any gene: 2. The CDR3 spells CASSPGGANTGELFF. CDR3 sequence (DNA): TGCGCCAGCAGCCCCGGGGGGGCGAACACCGGGGAGCTGTTTTTT.

The chain joins TRBV19 to TRBJ2-1; 8 nucleotides agree with TRBD1. This CDR3 spans 16 amino acids. The J segment lost 1 base and the V segment lost 4 bases, leaving 6 bases of the junction unmatched. Germline V gene sequence: CDR1 LNHDA, CDR2 SQIVND (reference sequence). CDR3 coding DNA: TGTGCCAGTAGTACCGCAGGGGGCATGTCCTACAATGAGCAGTTCTTC. It yields the protein CASSTAGGMSYNEQFF.

The CDR3 DNA reads as TGTGCCAGCAGCTTAGACACCTCACCCCTCCACTTT. Encoded protein: CASSLDTSPLHF. This chain uses TRBV5-6 with TRBJ1-6; no firm D call. Germline CDR1 reads SGHDT; CDR2 reads YYEEEE. V lost 2 bases and J lost 10, with 7 bases in between. This CDR3 contains 12 residues.

CDR3 amino acids: CASSLTGTYNEQFF. In DNA form, the CDR3 reads TGTGCCAGCAGCTTAACTGGGACCTACAATGAGCAGTTCTTC. The rearrangement links TRBV7-3 to TRBJ2-1; no clear D. Trimming shortened V by 0 bases and J by 2 bases, and 5 bases separated the two germline ends. Germline CDR1 and CDR2: SGHTA and FQGTGA. The CDR3 is 14 amino acids.

The chain recombines TRBV2 with TRBJ2-3; TRBD1 matches 7 bases. Germline CDR1 and CDR2: SNHLY and FYNNEI. The J segment lost 4 bases and the V segment lost 6 bases, leaving 10 bases of the junction unmatched. The CDR3 length is 15 residues. The CDR3 sequence: CASRDVPGQPDTQYF. The CDR3 DNA is TGTGCCAGCAGGGACGTCCCGGGACAGCCAGATACGCAGTATTTT.

The V and J genes are TRBV5-1 and TRBJ2-7; D uncertain. Between the trimmed V and J ends, which lost 0 bases and 4 bases, there was a span of 11 bases. CDR1 is SGHRS, CDR2 YFSETQ, per germline. The CDR3 has 14 amino acids. CDR3: CASSLVGILYEQYF. The CDR3 coding sequence is TGCGCCAGCAGCTTGGTAGGGATTTTGTACGAGCAGTACTTC.

V gene TRBV7-6 combines with J gene TRBJ2-7, with D possibly matching TRBD1 (5 bases). Trimming stripped 5 bases from V and 6 bases from J, with 14 bases between. The CDR3 sequence is 13 residues long. Germline CDR1 and CDR2: SGHVS and FNYEAQ. CDR3 region: CASSAGVGPEQYF. In DNA form, the CDR3 reads TGTGCCAGCAGCGCTGGGGTGGGGCCCGAGCAGTACTTC.

This chain connects TRBV2 to TRBJ2-3; TRBD2 aligns across 12 bases. V was clipped by 7 bases and J by 0 bases; unmatched bases: 20. This CDR3 spans 21 amino acids. In germline, CDR1 is SNHLY, CDR2 FYNNEI. In DNA, the CDR3 is TGTGCCAGCACCTCCGTGGGGGCACTAGCGGGGGGACCAGCTAGCACAGATACGCAGTATTTT. This gives the protein CASTSVGALAGGPASTDTQYF.

This clone appeared a single time. The chain employs TRBV6-4 and TRBJ1-5; maybe TRBD1 (5 bases). With 7 bases removed from V and 2 bases from J, the gap between germline ends came to 12 bases. This CDR3 is 14 amino acids long. Per germline, CDR1 MRHNA and CDR2 SNTAGT. The CDR3 DNA follows: TGTGCCAGCACTCAGGGTCTCGGCAATCAGCCCCAGCATTTT. Protein sequence: CASTQGLGNQPQHF.

The V call is TRBV9, the J call TRBJ2-7, with 7 bases matching TRBD1. The CDR3 length is 15 residues. With V trimmed by 0 bases and J by 6 bases, 9 bases remained unmatched. Germline V gene lookup returns CDR1 SGDLS and CDR2 YYNGEE. The CDR3 coding sequence is TGTGCCAGCAGCGTAGGGTCAGGGGGTTCATCCGAGCAGTACTTC. Translation gives CASSVGSGGSSEQYF.

The genes are TRBV27 and TRBJ2-3; weak D call: TRBD2 (7 bases). This CDR3 has 17 residues. V was shortened by 2 bases and J by 2 bases, with 17 bases between the two germline ends. Germline assignment: CDR1 MNHEY and CDR2 SMNVEV (reference sequence). The CDR3 is CASSLLPGGRPTDTQYF. The CDR3 DNA follows: TGTGCCAGCAGTTTACTCCCGGGGGGCAGGCCCACAGATACGCAGTATTTT.

The chain recombines TRBV19 with TRBJ2-7; TRBD1 is a possible D gene (6 bases). V lost 10 bases, J lost 0 bases, and 13 bases lay in between. The CDR3 covers 13 residues. CDR1 is LNHDA and CDR2 is SQIVND in the germline V gene (reference sequence). Here the CDR3 DNA reads TGTGCCACCGCACAGGGATTCTCCTACGAGCAGTACTTC. Translation: CATAQGFSYEQYF.

The CDR3 sequence: CASSIVLARYNEQFF. DNA of the CDR3: TGTGCCAGTAGTATAGTACTAGCTCGGTACAATGAGCAGTTCTTC. This chain uses TRBV19 with TRBJ2-1, with D perhaps matching TRBD2 (6 bases). V lost 1 base to trimming and J lost 4 bases, with 11 bases between them. The CDR3 runs 15 residues. The germline V gene has CDR1 LNHDA and CDR2 SQIVND (reference sequence).

DNA for the CDR3: TGTGCCAGCAGTTCCCCTCCAGGTCGGAACACTGAAGCTTTCTTT. It yields the protein CASSSPPGRNTEAFF. This chain uses TRBV27 with TRBJ1-1; no clear D. The CDR3 contains 15 residues. The germline gives CDR1 MNHEY, CDR2 SMNVEV (reference sequence). Trimming took off 4 bases at V and 1 base at J, with 13 bases between the two ends.

In DNA form, the CDR3 reads TGCGCCAGCTTAGGACAGGGATTCCCAGATACGCAGTATTTT. It encodes CASLGQGFPDTQYF. This chain joins TRBV5-1 and TRBJ2-3; 8 bases match TRBD1. Unmatched junction bases numbered 8, after V lost 7 bases and J lost 4 bases. Germline V gene sequence: CDR1 SGHRS, CDR2 YFSETQ. The CDR3 is 14 amino acids.

This chain joins TRBV20-1 and TRBJ1-2; 7 bases agree with TRBD1. V gave up 3 bases and J gave up 4 bases; unmatched junction bases: 11. CDR3 length: 15 residues. Germline CDR1 DFQATT, CDR2 SNEGSKA (reference sequence). Here the CDR3 DNA reads TGCAGTGCTAGTTATATGGGACAGCAGGTCTATGGCTACACCTTC. This translates into CSASYMGQQVYGYTF.

This clone was observed a few times. The CDR3 DNA follows: TGTGCCTGGAGTACTCACAGGGAAAGAAACACCATATATTTT. As protein: CAWSTHRERNTIYF. The rearrangement links TRBV30 to TRBJ1-3; possibly TRBD1 for D (6 bases). The ends were cut back, 2 bases at V and 5 bases at J, with 13 bases in the middle. The CDR3 length is 14 residues. From germline, CDR1 is GTSNPN and CDR2 SVGIG (reference sequence).

This chain joins TRBV28 and TRBJ1-2; 7 nucleotides line up with TRBD1. The ends lost 3 bases at V and 2 bases at J; junction bases unmatched: 6. CDR1 and CDR2 (germline): MDHEN, SYDVKM. This CDR3 spans 15 amino acids. This chain's CDR3 is CASSFGDRVNYGYTF. CDR3 nucleotide sequence: TGTGCCAGCAGTTTTGGTGACAGGGTAAACTATGGCTACACCTTC.

The chain has TRBV7-9 and TRBJ2-7, with D perhaps TRBD2 (5 bases). CDR3 length: 14 residues. Trimming cost V 4 bases and J 4 bases, with 14 bases left between them. CDR1 and CDR2 from the germline V gene are SEHNR and FQNEAQ (reference sequence). CDR3 in amino acids: CASSSTPGTYEQYF. The CDR3 DNA follows: TGTGCCAGCAGCTCCACTCCGGGAACATACGAGCAGTACTTC. Combining the CDR3 with reference TRBV7-9 and TRBJ2-7 gives the whole variable domain DTGVSQNPRHKITKRGQNVTFRCDPISEHNRLYWYRQTLGQGPEFLTYFQNEAQLEKSRLLSDRFSAERPKGSFSTLEIQRTEQGDSAMYLCASSSTPGTYEQYFGPGTRLTVT.

The rearrangement joins TRBV4-1 to TRBJ2-7; 10 bases align to TRBD1. Germline CDR1 and CDR2: MGHRA and YSYEKL. Losses at the gene ends were 0 bases for V and 0 bases for J; bases not matched to a gene: 8. The CDR3 runs 18 residues. The CDR3 loop is CASSQDPPDRGLSYEQYF. CDR3 nucleotide sequence: TGCGCCAGCAGCCAAGATCCCCCCGACAGGGGGCTCTCCTACGAGCAGTACTTC.

About this clone: This same CDR3 is encoded by further DNA sequences in the sample. J is TRBJ2-3 and V is TRBV18; no reliable D call. Trimming removed 3 bases from V and 6 bases from J, with 4 bases in between. Germline assignment: CDR1 KGHSH and CDR2 LQKENI. CDR3 length: 11 amino acids. CDR3 nucleotides: TGTGCCAGCTCACCGGCCGATACGCAGTATTTT. It translates to CASSPADTQYF.

The chain couples TRBV6-1 to TRBJ1-6, with TRBD1 as a possible D gene (6 bases). V was trimmed by 2 bases and J by 10 bases, leaving 18 bases between them. This CDR3 spans 16 amino acids. Looked up from germline, CDR1 is MNHNS and CDR2 is SASEGT. CDR3 loop: CASSETREQGQSPLHF. Written as DNA, the CDR3 is TGTGCCAGCAGTGAAACCCGAGAACAGGGTCAATCACCCCTCCACTTT.

CDR3 DNA: TGTGCCACCCACGTGGATAGCAATCAGCCCCAGCATTTT. It specifies CATHVDSNQPQHF. This chain links TRBV6-5 with TRBJ1-5, with D unresolved. V was shortened by 10 bases and J by 0 bases, with 10 bases between the two germline ends. The length of the CDR3 is 13 residues. The germline V gene encodes CDR1 MNHEY and CDR2 SVGAGI.

The chain combines TRBV30 with TRBJ1-1, with TRBD1 identical over 7 bases. V was clipped by 7 bases and J by 4 bases; unmatched bases: 15. The length of the CDR3 is 15 residues. Per germline, CDR1 GTSNPN and CDR2 SVGIG (reference sequence). CDR3 DNA sequence: TGTGCCTTCAGAAGTCAACAGGGGCGAGGCACTGAAGCTTTCTTT. The encoded protein is CAFRSQQGRGTEAFF.

CDR3 sequence (DNA): TGTGCCAGCAGCGTAGCGGGACAGGGGACGGGAGGTTCTGAAGCTTTCTTT. It is translated as CASSVAGQGTGGSEAFF. V usage is TRBV9 and J usage is TRBJ1-1; TRBD1 matches at 10 bases. The CDR3 runs to 17 residues. The germline V gene encodes CDR1 SGDLS and CDR2 YYNGEE. The V and J ends lost 0 bases and 6 bases, in that order; junction bases with no gene match: 11.